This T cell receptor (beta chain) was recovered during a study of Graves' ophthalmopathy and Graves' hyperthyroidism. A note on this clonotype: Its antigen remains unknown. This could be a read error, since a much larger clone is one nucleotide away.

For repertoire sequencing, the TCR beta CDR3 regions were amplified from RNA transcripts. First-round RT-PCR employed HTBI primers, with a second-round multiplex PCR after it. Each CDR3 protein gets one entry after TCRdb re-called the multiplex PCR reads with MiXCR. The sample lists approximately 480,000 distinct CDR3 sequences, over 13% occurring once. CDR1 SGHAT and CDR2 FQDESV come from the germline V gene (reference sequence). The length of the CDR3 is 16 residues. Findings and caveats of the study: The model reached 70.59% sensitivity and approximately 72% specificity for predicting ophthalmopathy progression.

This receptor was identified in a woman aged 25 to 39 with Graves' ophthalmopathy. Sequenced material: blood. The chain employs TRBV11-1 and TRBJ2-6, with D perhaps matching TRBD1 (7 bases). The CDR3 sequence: CASRGGYTTGANVLAF. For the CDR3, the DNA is TGTGCCAGCCGAGGAGGGTATACTACAGGGGCCAACGTCCTGGCTTTC.